This T cell receptor beta chain emerged from a study of blood T cell repertoires in COVID-19. Study-level information: Nucleic acid was either cDNA or gDNA, and it came from T cells, B-cell-depleted T cells, or PBMCs.

Assignments of participants to cohorts depended upon their own reported clinical history. Remarks on this clone: Distinct nucleotide sequences in the sample also encode this CDR3.

Libraries were prepared by immunoSEQ multiplex PCR; TCRdb keeps only in-frame clonotypes and omits some of them. The sample gives some 290,000 clones, more than 75% of which show up once; 2.3% is in the top ten. The sequence was collected from a woman aged 40 to 55 with acute COVID-19. Sequenced: PBMCs or T cells enriched from blood (not recorded which).

CDR3 sequence (DNA): TGTGCCAGCTCCCCCGACAGGGACACTGAAGCTTTCTTT. Amino acid sequence: CASSPDRDTEAFF. This sequence joins TRBV18 and TRBJ1-1, with 7 bases identical to TRBD1. The CDR3 totals 13 residues. Germline V CDR1 and CDR2: KGHSH, LQKENI. Trimming took 6 bases from V and 3 from J; bases not matched to a gene: 4.